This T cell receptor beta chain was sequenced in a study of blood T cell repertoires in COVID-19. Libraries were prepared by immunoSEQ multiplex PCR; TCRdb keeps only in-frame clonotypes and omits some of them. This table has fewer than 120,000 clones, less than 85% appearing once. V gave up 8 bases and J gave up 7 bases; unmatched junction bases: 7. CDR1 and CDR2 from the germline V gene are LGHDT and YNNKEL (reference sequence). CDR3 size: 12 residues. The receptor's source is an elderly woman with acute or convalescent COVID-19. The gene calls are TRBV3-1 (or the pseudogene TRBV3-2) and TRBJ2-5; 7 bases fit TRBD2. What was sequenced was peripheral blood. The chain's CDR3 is CASHPGRGTQYF. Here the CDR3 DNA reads TGTGCCAGCCACCCAGGGAGGGGGACCCAGTACTTC.